The present entry profiles one TCR beta chain with its context. The antigen is unknown. The CDR3 runs to 15 residues. Germline loops: CDR1 SGHRS, CDR2 YFSETQ. Germline trimming cut 7 bases from V and 5 bases from J; bases unmatched to any gene: 5. This entry belongs to a study of cytomegalovirus exposure and HLA in healthy donors. Overall study results and limits: Reports showed the classifier diagnosing cytomegalovirus status with high specificity and sensitivity. There was a cluster of highly shared sequence variants that was likely a sequencing artifact.

In the PCR, 60 Vbeta and 13 Jbeta primers were used. Libraries were prepared by immunoSEQ multiplex PCR; TCRdb keeps only in-frame clonotypes and omits some of them. The table shows some 130,000 clones, with around 77% occurring only once. This clonotype was sampled from a man aged 50-59 years in good health and CMV-seronegative. The sequenced material came from PBMCs. The chain is built from TRBV5-1 and TRBJ2-2; TRBD2 matches 13 bases. CDR3 sequence reads: CASGTTSGGTGELFF. The CDR3 nucleotides read TGCGCCAGCGGAACGACTAGCGGGGGGACCGGGGAGCTGTTTTTT.